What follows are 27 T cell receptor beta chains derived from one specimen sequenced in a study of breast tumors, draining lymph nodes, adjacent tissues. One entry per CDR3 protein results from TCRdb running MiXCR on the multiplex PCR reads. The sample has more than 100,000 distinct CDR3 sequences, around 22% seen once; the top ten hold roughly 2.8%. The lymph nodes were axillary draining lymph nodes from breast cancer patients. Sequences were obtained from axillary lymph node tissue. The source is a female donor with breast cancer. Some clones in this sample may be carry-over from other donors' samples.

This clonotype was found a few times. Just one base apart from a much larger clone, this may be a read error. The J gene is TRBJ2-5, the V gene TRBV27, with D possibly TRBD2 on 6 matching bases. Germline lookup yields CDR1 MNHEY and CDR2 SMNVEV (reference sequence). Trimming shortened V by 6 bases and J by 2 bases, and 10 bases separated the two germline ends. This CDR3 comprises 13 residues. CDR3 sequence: CASSRDLQETQYF. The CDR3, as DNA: TGTGCCAGCAGCAGGGACTTACAAGAGACCCAGTACTTC.

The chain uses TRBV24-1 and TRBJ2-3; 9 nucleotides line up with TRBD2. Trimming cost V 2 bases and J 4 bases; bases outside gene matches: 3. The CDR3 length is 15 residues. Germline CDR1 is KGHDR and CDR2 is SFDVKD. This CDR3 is CATSDCRGRADTQYF. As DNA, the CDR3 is TGTGCCACCAGTGATTGTCGCGGGAGGGCAGATACGCAGTATTTT.

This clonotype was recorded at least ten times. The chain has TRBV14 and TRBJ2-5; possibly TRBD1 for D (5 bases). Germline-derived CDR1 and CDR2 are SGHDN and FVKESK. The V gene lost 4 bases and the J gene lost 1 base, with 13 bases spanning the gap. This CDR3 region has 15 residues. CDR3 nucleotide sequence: TGTGCCAGCAGCCTCGGGTGGGGCAGCCAAGAGACCCAGTACTTC. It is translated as CASSLGWGSQETQYF.

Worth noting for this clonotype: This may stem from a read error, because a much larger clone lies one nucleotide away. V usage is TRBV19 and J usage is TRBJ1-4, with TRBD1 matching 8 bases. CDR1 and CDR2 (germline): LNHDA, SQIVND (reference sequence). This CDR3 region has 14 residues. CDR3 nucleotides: TGTGCCAGTAGTGAACAGGGGGTTGGTGAAGAACTGTTTTTT. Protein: CASSEQGVGEELFF.

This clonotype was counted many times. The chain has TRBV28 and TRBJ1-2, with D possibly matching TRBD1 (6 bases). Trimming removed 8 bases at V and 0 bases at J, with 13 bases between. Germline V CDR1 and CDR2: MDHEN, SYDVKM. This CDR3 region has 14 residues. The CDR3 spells CASDRRTANYGYTF. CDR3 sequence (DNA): TGTGCCAGCGACAGGAGAACAGCTAACTATGGCTACACCTTC.

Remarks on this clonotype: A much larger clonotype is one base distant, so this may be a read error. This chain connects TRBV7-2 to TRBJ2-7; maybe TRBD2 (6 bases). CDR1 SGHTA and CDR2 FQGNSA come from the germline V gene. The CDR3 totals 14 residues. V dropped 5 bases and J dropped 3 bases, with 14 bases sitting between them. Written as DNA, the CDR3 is TGTGCCAGCAGCCCCCTTGCGGGAATCTACGAGCAGTACTTC. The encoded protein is CASSPLAGIYEQYF.

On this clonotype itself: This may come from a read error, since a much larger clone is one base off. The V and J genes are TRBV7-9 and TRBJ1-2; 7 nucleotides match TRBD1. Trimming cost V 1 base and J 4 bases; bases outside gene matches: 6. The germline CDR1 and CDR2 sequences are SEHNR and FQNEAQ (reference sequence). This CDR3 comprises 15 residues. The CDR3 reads CASSLGTGPAYGYTF. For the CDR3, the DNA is TGTGCCAGCAGCTTAGGGACAGGTCCTGCCTATGGCTACACCTTC.

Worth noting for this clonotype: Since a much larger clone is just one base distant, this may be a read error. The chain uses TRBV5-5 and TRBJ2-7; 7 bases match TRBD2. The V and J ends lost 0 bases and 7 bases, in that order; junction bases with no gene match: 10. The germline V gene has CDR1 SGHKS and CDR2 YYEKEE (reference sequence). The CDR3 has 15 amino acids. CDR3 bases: TGTGCCAGCAGCTTGGGATGGGGCGGGAGTAGGGAGCAGTACTTC. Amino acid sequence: CASSLGWGGSREQYF.

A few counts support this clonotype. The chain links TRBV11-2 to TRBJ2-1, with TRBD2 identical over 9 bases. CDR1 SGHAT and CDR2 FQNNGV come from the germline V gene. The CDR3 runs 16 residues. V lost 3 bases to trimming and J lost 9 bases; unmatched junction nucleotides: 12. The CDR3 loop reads CASSLLGGLAYGEQFF. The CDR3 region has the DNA TGTGCCAGCAGCTTGTTAGGTGGACTAGCGTACGGTGAGCAGTTCTTC.

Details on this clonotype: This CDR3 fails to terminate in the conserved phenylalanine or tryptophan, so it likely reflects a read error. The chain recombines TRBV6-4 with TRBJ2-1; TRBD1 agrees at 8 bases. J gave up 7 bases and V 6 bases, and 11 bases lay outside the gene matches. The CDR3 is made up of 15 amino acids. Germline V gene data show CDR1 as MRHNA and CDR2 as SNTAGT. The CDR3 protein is CASRLGQGQKNEQFL. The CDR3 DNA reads TGTGCCAGCAGACTAGGACAGGGACAGAAGAATGAGCAGTTCCTC.

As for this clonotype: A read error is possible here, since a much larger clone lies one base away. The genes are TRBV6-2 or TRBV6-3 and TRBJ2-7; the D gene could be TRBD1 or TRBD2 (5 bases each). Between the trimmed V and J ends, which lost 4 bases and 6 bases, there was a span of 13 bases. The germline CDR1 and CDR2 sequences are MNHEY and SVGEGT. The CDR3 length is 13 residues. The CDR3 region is CASSSGPPREQYF. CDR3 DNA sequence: TGTGCCAGCAGTTCGGGACCACCTCGCGAGCAGTACTTC.

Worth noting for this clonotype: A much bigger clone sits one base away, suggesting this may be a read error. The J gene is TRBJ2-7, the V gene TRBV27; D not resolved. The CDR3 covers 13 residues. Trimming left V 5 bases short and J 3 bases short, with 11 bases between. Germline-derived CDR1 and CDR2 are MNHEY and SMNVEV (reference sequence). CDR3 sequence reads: CASSRPLYYEQYF. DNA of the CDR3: TGTGCCAGCAGTCGACCCTTATACTACGAGCAGTACTTC.

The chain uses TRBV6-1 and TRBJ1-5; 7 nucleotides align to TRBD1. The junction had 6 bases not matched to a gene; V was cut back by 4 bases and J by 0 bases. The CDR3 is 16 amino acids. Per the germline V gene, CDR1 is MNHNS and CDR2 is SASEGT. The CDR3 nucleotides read TGTGCCAGCAGTGCTGGGACAGTTTATAGCAATCAGCCCCAGCATTTT. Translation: CASSAGTVYSNQPQHF.

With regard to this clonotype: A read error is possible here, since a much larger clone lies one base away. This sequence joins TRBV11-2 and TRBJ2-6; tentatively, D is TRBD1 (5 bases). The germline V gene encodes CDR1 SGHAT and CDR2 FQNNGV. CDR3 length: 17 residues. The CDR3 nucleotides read TGTGCCAGCAGCTTAGTTGGCAGGCCCTCTGGGGCCAACGCCCTGACTTTC. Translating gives CASSLVGRPSGANALTF.

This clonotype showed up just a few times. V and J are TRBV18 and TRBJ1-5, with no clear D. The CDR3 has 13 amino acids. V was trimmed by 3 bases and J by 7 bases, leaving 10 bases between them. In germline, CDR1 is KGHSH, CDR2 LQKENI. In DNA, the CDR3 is TGTGCCAGCTCACCGGCGGCGAAACAGCCCCAGCATTTT. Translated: CASSPAAKQPQHF.

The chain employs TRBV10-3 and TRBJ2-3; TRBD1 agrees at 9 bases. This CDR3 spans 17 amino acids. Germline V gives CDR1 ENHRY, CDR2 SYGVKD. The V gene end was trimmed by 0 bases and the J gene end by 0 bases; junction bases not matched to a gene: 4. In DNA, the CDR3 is TGTGCCATCAGTGAGTCGAAGGGACAGGGAAGCACAGATACGCAGTATTTT. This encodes CAISESKGQGSTDTQYF.

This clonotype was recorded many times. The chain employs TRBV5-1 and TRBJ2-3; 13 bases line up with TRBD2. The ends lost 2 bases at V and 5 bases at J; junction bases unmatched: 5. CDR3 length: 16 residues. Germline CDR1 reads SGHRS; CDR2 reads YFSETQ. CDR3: CASSLGTSGMGDTQYF. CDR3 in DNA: TGCGCCAGCAGCTTAGGGACTAGCGGGATGGGAGATACGCAGTATTTT.

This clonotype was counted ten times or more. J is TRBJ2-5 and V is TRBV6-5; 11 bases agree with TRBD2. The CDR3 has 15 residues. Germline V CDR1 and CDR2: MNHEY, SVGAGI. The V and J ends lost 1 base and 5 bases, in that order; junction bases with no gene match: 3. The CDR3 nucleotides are TGTGCCAGCAGTTACTTTAGCGGGAGGGGTGAGACCCAGTACTTC. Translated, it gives CASSYFSGRGETQYF.

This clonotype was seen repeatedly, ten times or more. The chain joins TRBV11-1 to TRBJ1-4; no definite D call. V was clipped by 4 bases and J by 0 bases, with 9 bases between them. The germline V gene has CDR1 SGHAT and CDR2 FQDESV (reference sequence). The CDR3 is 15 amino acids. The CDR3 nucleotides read TGTGCCAGCAGCTCGAGACCGGCAACTAATGAAAAACTGTTTTTT. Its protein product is CASSSRPATNEKLFF. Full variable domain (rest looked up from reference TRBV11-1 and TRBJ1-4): EAEVAQSPRYKITEKSQAVAFWCDPISGHATLYWYRQILGQGPELLVQFQDESVVDDSQLPKDRFSAERLKGVDSTLKIQPAELGDSAMYLCASSSRPATNEKLFFGSGTQLSVL.

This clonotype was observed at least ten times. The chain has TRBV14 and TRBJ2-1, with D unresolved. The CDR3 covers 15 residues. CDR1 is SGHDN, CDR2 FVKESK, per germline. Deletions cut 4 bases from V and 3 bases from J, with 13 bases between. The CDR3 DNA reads TGTGCCAGCAGCCTCCAGGAGACAATCTACAATGAGCAGTTCTTC. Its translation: CASSLQETIYNEQFF. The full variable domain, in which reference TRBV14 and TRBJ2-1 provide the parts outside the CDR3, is EAGVTQFPSHSVIEKGQTVTLRCDPISGHDNLYWYRRVMGKEIKFLLHFVKESKQDESGMPNNRFLAERTGGTYSTLKVQPAELEDSGVYFCASSLQETIYNEQFFGPGTRLTVL.

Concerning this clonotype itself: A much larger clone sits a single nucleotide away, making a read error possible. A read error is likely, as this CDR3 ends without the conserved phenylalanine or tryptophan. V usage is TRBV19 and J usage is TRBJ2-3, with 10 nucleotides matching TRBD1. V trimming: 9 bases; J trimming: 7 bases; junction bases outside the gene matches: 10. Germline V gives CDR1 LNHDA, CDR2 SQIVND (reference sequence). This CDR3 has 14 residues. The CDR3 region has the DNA TGTGCCAGCTCGACAGGGGGCGGTGGGAATACGCAGTATCTT. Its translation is CASSTGGGGNTQYL.

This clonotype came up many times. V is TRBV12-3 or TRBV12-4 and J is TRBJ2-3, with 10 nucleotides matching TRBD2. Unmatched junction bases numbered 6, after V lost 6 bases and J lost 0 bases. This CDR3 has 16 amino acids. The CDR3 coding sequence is TGTGCCAGCAGGAAAGGACTAGCGGCTAGCACAGATACGCAGTATTTT. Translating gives CASRKGLAASTDTQYF.

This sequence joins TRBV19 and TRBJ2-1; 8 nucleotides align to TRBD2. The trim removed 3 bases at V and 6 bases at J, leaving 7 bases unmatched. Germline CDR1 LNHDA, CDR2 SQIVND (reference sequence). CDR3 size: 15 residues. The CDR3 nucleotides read TGTGCCAGTAGTATCGAGGGCGGGAGGCCCAATGAGCAGTTCTTC. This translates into CASSIEGGRPNEQFF.

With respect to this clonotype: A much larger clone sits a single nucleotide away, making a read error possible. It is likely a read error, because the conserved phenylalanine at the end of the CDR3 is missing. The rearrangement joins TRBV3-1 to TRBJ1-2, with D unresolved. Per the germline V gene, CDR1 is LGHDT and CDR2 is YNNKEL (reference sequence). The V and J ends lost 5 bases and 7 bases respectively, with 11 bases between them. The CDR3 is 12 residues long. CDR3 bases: TGTGCCAGCAGCGACACTAGGGCTGGCTACACCCTC. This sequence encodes CASSDTRAGYTL.

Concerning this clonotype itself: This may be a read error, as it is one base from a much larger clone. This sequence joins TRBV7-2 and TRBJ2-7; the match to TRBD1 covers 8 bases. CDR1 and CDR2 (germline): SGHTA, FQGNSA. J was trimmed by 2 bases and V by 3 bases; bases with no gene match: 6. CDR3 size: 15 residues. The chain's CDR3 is CASSLTGTGAYEQYF. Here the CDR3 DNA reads TGTGCCAGCAGCTTGACCGGGACAGGCGCCTACGAGCAGTACTTC.

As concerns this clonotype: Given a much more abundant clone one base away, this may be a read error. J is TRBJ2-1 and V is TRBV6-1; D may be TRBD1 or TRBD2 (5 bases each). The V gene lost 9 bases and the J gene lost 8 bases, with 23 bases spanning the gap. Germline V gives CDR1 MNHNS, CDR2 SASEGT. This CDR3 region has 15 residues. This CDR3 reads CASSPRARVGDEQFF. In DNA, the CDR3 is TGTGCCAGTTCGCCCCGGGCCAGGGTGGGGGATGAGCAGTTCTTC.

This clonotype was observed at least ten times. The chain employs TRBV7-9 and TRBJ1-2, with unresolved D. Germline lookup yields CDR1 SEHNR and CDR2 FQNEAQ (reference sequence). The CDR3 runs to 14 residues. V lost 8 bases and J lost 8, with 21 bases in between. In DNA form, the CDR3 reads TGTGCCAGCTCCCCTACCACTGCCGCTATGGGCTACACCTTC. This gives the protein CASSPTTAAMGYTF.